This T cell receptor (beta chain) originates from a study of Tregs in tolerant kidney transplant recipients. About this clone: What it recognizes is unknown.

Related graft donors supplied nonmyeloablative bone marrow transplants, and mixed chimerism was transient. Produced via immunoSEQ multiplex PCR; TCRdb's table is partial and in-frame only. This sample has 75,000 to 100,000 clones, with roughly 93% found just once. Whole-study results and caveats: Changing PCR primers prevented nucleotide comparison between some patients' samples.

V lost 7 bases, J lost 1 base, and 7 bases lay in between. CDR1 WSHSY and CDR2 SAAADI come from the germline V gene. The CDR3 runs 12 residues. The rearrangement links TRBV10-2 to TRBJ1-1; D is unclear. Sequences were derived from CD4+ T cells from blood (PBMCs), sampled 12 months after the transplant. This receptor was obtained from a human patient who received a combined kidney and bone marrow transplant. Some T cells here may be from the graft donor. The CDR3 DNA reads TGCGCCAGCACACGACAGAACACTGAAGCTTTCTTT. Amino acids: CASTRQNTEAFF.